This record covers a single TCR beta chain. The antigen is unknown. The data derive from a study of cytomegalovirus exposure and HLA in healthy donors. Regarding the study as a whole: There were around 160 TCR beta chains listed as cytomegalovirus-associated. Many donors carried some public TCRs, although rarity characterized most TCR sequences. In vitro assays verified that three CMV-associated chains recognized CMV antigens specifically. Subsequent analysis found a tendency for first-cohort TCR clusters to co-occur within the 110 or so validation repertoires.

This CDR3 is built from 15 residues. V lost 5 bases and J lost 3, with 17 bases in between. Per germline, CDR1 SGHTA and CDR2 FQGTGA. Repertoires were generated with immunoSEQ multiplex PCR, while TCRdb's copy carries only in-frame clones and drops some. The table shows approximately 200,000 clones, with around nine tenths occurring only once. The receptor's source is a young woman in good health and CMV-seronegative. The sample taken for sequencing was PBMCs. This chain joins TRBV7-3 and TRBJ2-7; D ambiguous. As DNA, the CDR3 is TGTGCCAGCAGCCCACGAGGCGGCGGAAACTACGAGCAGTACTTC. Translating gives CASSPRGGGNYEQYF. The full variable domain, with the rest looked up from reference TRBV7-3 and TRBJ2-7, is GAGVSQTPSNKVTEKGKYVELRCDPISGHTALYWYRQSLGQGPEFLIYFQGTGAADDSGLPNDRFFAVRPEGSVSTLKIQRTERGDSAVYLCASSPRGGGNYEQYFGPGTRLTVT.